The following is a T cell receptor beta chain sequence with its context. Its antigen is currently unknown. Together with a sample-barcoded 5' primer, a J-beta primer mix was included in a second PCR lasting about 6 to 11 cycles. MiXCR was run by TCRdb on the 5' RACE reads, yielding one entry per CDR3 protein. The table lists hundreds of thousands of distinct CDR3 sequences, roughly 64% of them singletons. The record originates from a study of blood T cells in healthy people across ages. General observations from the study: Researchers judged that diversity estimates from one million T cells fell short of true values. Roughly linear age-related decline in beta diversity appeared, significant by age roughly 40.

This CDR3 has 15 residues. Trimming removed 5 bases at V and 5 bases at J, with 18 bases between. Per the germline V gene, CDR1 is MDHEN and CDR2 is SYDVKM. This TCR came from a man under 40 in good health. The gene calls are TRBV28 and TRBJ2-5, with D perhaps TRBD1 (5 bases). Specimen: blood. The CDR3 is CASSKPAGIGETQYF. Here the CDR3 DNA reads TGTGCCAGCAGTAAACCCGCAGGGATCGGGGAGACCCAGTACTTC. The entire variable domain, with the rest obtained from reference TRBV28 and TRBJ2-5, is as follows: DVKVTQSSRYLVKRTGEKVFLECVQDMDHENMFWYRQDPGLGLRLIYFSYDVKMKEKGDIPEGYSVSREKKERFSLILESASTNQTSMYLCASSKPAGIGETQYFGPGTRLLVL.